This entry lists 15 T cell receptor beta chains sequenced from one sample in a study of human T cells and chemical hapten exposure. TCRdb passed the RACE reads through MiXCR, listing each CDR3 protein once. The table lists some 380,000 distinct CDR3 sequences, approximately 5% of them singletons. Time point specified: patch test 1, 2 weeks after DPC sensitization. Treatment indicated: therapeutic diphenylcyclopropenone sensitization with weekly scalp DPC. The specimen comprised whole blood, sampled in connection with sensitization to the hapten diphenylcyclopropenone (DPC). All receptors derive from a woman aged 45-60 years with alopecia areata. Some clones in this sample may be carry-over from other donors' samples.

CDR3 bases: TGCAGTGCTAAACTCCAGGGGGCAGGTAGCACTGAAGCTTTCTTT. Residues: CSAKLQGAGSTEAFF. The rearrangement joins TRBV20-1 to TRBJ1-1; 8 bases fit TRBD1. Per the germline V gene, CDR1 is DFQATT and CDR2 is SNEGSKA (reference sequence). The CDR3 is 15 residues long. The J segment lost 4 bases and the V segment lost 4 bases, leaving 11 bases of the junction unmatched.

V is TRBV28 and J is TRBJ1-5; D uncertain. Trimming took 1 base from V and 7 from J, leaving 5 bases between them. There are 12 residues in the CDR3. Looked up from germline, CDR1 is MDHEN and CDR2 is SYDVKM. The CDR3: CASSLLHQPQHF. Written as DNA, the CDR3 is TGTGCCAGCAGTTTATTACACCAGCCCCAGCATTTT. Full variable domain (rest looked up from reference TRBV28 and TRBJ1-5): DVKVTQSSRYLVKRTGEKVFLECVQDMDHENMFWYRQDPGLGLRLIYFSYDVKMKEKGDIPEGYSVSREKKERFSLILESASTNQTSMYLCASSLLHQPQHFGDGTRLSIL.

This clonotype occurred a few times. This chain joins TRBV2 and TRBJ2-1, with TRBD2 identical over 12 bases. The germline gives CDR1 SNHLY, CDR2 FYNNEI. The CDR3 totals 14 residues. J was trimmed by 2 bases and V by 9 bases; bases with no gene match: 2. The CDR3 DNA follows: TGTGCCAGACGACTAGCGGGGGCCTACAATGAGCAGTTCTTC. Encoded protein: CARRLAGAYNEQFF.

This clonotype was detected many times. V usage is TRBV3-1 and J usage is TRBJ2-3; 7 nucleotides agree with TRBD1. V shed 5 bases, J shed 3 bases, and the junction held 5 bases outside the gene matches. This CDR3 is 14 amino acids long. Germline CDR1 LGHDT, CDR2 YNNKEL (reference sequence). CDR3 in DNA: TGTGCCAGCAGCATTCCGGGACAGACAGATACGCAGTATTTT. The encoded protein is CASSIPGQTDTQYF.

The rearrangement links TRBV7-8 to TRBJ2-1, with TRBD2 as a possible D gene (5 bases). Trimming took 5 bases from V and 4 from J, leaving 18 bases between them. The germline CDR1 and CDR2 sequences are SGHVS and FQNEAQ. The CDR3 loop spans 16 amino acids. The CDR3 DNA is TGTGCCAGCAGCAAAGGACTCTCCTTTAGTTACAATGAGCAGTTCTTC. Amino acids: CASSKGLSFSYNEQFF.

In the case of this clonotype: This may be a read error: a much more frequent sequence differs by one nucleotide. V gene TRBV7-3 combines with J gene TRBJ2-2; 7 bases align to TRBD1. V dropped 6 bases and J dropped 9; count of bases not matched to a gene: 7. The germline V gene encodes CDR1 SGHTA and CDR2 FQGTGA. CDR3 length: 13 amino acids. This chain's CDR3 is CASRPDRARELFF. The CDR3 DNA follows: TGTGCCAGCAGACCCGACAGGGCCAGGGAGCTGTTTTTT.

This clonotype was seen a handful of times. This chain connects TRBV7-6 to TRBJ2-1, with 8 bases lining up with TRBD2. The CDR3 covers 16 residues. The V gene end was trimmed by 1 base and the J gene end by 10 bases; junction bases not matched to a gene: 12. CDR1 is SGHVS and CDR2 is FNYEAQ in the germline V gene. In nucleotides, the CDR3 is TGTGCCAGCAGCTTAGTAGCGCCTAGCGGGTCCGGAGAGCAGTTCTTC. Amino acids: CASSLVAPSGSGEQFF.

This clonotype appeared many times. This chain connects TRBV11-3 to TRBJ2-3, with D possibly TRBD1 on 6 matching bases. V lost 5 bases to trimming and J lost 8 bases, with 14 bases between them. Germline V gene sequence: CDR1 SGHNT, CDR2 YENEEA. The CDR3 covers 13 residues. CDR3 DNA: TGTGCCAGCAGCCCCGGGACAATCGGTACGCAGTATTTT. The encoded protein is CASSPGTIGTQYF.

V usage is TRBV6-1 and J usage is TRBJ1-5; possible D gene TRBD1, 5 bases. The CDR3 length is 15 residues. Trimming took 6 bases from V and 1 from J, leaving 13 bases between them. Germline V gives CDR1 MNHNS, CDR2 SASEGT. The CDR3 coding sequence is TGTGCCAGCAGCCCCCCCGGGGGGAGCAATCAGCCCCAGCATTTT. Protein sequence: CASSPPGGSNQPQHF.

This chain links TRBV29-1 with TRBJ2-7; a weak D match, TRBD1 (6 bases). Trimming stripped 4 bases from V and 8 bases from J, with 12 bases between. The CDR3 extends over 11 amino acids. Germline V CDR1 and CDR2: SQVTM, ANQGSEA. Here the CDR3 reads CSVGDITKQYF. The CDR3 DNA is TGCAGCGTTGGGGACATTACGAAGCAGTACTTC.

This clonotype appeared many times. The V gene is TRBV7-6, the J gene TRBJ2-3, with D tentatively TRBD1 (6 bases). Germline loops: CDR1 SGHVS, CDR2 FNYEAQ. The CDR3 runs 15 residues. V was trimmed by 5 bases and J by 8 bases, leaving 20 bases between them. CDR3 DNA: TGTGCCAGCAGCCCCCCCCAACAGGGTTTGGGTACGCAGTATTTT. This codes for CASSPPQQGLGTQYF. Together with reference TRBV7-6 and TRBJ2-3, the CDR3 gives the full variable domain: GAGVSQSPRYKVTKRGQDVALRCDPISGHVSLYWYRQALGQGPEFLTYFNYEAQQDKSGLPNDRFSAERPEGSISTLTIQRTEQRDSAMYRCASSPPQQGLGTQYFGPGTRLTVL.

This clonotype turned up a few times. This sequence joins TRBV5-6 and TRBJ1-2; D unresolved. The CDR3 is 11 amino acids. The germline CDR1 and CDR2 sequences are SGHDT and YYEEEE. The V and J ends lost 4 bases and 2 bases respectively, with 3 bases between them. The DNA for the CDR3 is TGTGCCAGCAGCATGAACTATGGCTACACCTTC. Translated, it gives CASSMNYGYTF.

This clonotype was seen repeatedly, ten times or more. This chain links TRBV5-1 with TRBJ1-2; D call uncertain. Trimming stripped 4 bases from V and 6 bases from J, with 19 bases between. CDR1 SGHRS and CDR2 YFSETQ come from the germline V gene. This CDR3 is built from 15 residues. The CDR3 loop is CASSREAPELNGYTF. The CDR3 bases are TGCGCCAGCAGCCGGGAGGCTCCCGAGCTTAATGGCTACACCTTC.

This clonotype has a count of ten or more. The chain recombines TRBV20-1 with TRBJ1-1, with a tentative D call TRBD1 (6 bases). Germline V gives CDR1 DFQATT, CDR2 SNEGSKA (reference sequence). The CDR3 loop spans 13 amino acids. V was shortened by 1 base and J by 5 bases, with 11 bases between the two germline ends. For the CDR3, the DNA is TGCAGTGCTAGAGGGGCAGGGGAGACTGAAGCTTTCTTT. This sequence encodes CSARGAGETEAFF.

Points on this clonotype: At one of its ends the junction is not consistent with the germline gene, which may arise from a read error. The chain has TRBV25-1 and TRBJ2-3; D possibly matches TRBD1 or TRBD2 (5 bases each). The CDR3 contains 13 residues. Germline V gene lookup returns CDR1 MGHDK and CDR2 SYGVNS. DNA of the CDR3: TGCGACGCGACGGGACCGAGCACAGATACGCAGTATTTT. It specifies CDATGPSTDTQYF.